These 21 T cell receptor beta chains share one sample of origin, sequenced in a study of cytomegalovirus exposure and HLA in healthy donors. Only in-frame clones appear in the TCRdb table, and some are missing; sequencing was by immunoSEQ multiplex PCR. The sample consists of about 76,000 clones, approximately 94% of them appearing once. The sequenced material came from PBMCs. The receptors here all came from a woman aged 18 to 35 in good health and CMV-seropositive.

The chain is built from TRBV11-3 and TRBJ1-2; possible D gene TRBD1, 6 bases. CDR1 and CDR2 from the germline V gene are SGHNT and YENEEA. Trimming took 5 bases from V and 4 from J, leaving 14 bases between them. The CDR3 is made up of 14 amino acids. CDR3 bases: TGTGCCAGCAGCCCCCAAGGGGGGGGCTATGGCTACACCTTC. Protein product: CASSPQGGGYGYTF.

The chain uses TRBV2 and TRBJ1-4; no firm D call. The CDR3 is 14 residues long. Trimming pared 5 bases from V and 0 bases from J, leaving 7 bases between. CDR1 and CDR2 from the germline V gene are SNHLY and FYNNEI. The CDR3 spells CASSYFATNEKLFF. CDR3 nucleotides: TGTGCCAGCAGTTACTTTGCAACTAATGAAAAACTGTTTTTT.

The chain is built from TRBV6-4 and TRBJ2-2; D may be TRBD1 (5 bases). The V end lost 3 bases, the J end lost 6 bases, and 17 bases lay between the germline ends. The CDR3 totals 16 residues. Germline CDR1 and CDR2: MRHNA and SNTAGT. CDR3 sequence: CASSEGFSGPPGELFF. The CDR3 bases are TGTGCCAGCAGTGAGGGCTTTTCAGGGCCCCCCGGGGAGCTGTTTTTT.

This clone was counted a few times. The chain joins TRBV5-1 to TRBJ2-2, with TRBD2 matching 14 bases. V shed 4 bases, J shed 0 bases, and the junction held 5 bases outside the gene matches. The CDR3 is 18 residues long. Per the germline V gene, CDR1 is SGHRS and CDR2 is YFSETQ. Written as DNA, the CDR3 is TGCGCCAGCAGCCAGGGACTAGCGGGGGTAACGAACACCGGGGAGCTGTTTTTT. Protein: CASSQGLAGVTNTGELFF. The full variable domain, in which reference TRBV5-1 and TRBJ2-2 provide the parts outside the CDR3, is KAGVTQTPRYLIKTRGQQVTLSCSPISGHRSVSWYQQTPGQGLQFLFEYFSETQRNKGNFPGRFSGRQFSNSRSEMNVSTLELGDSALYLCASSQGLAGVTNTGELFFGEGSRLTVL.

The chain carries TRBV5-6 and TRBJ2-7; TRBD1 matches 9 bases. CDR3 length: 14 residues. The V gene end was trimmed by 5 bases and the J gene end by 1 base; junction bases not matched to a gene: 4. From germline, CDR1 is SGHDT and CDR2 YYEEEE. The CDR3 reads CASRSGTGSYEQYF. CDR3 sequence (DNA): TGTGCCAGCAGGTCCGGGACAGGGTCCTACGAGCAGTACTTC.

This rearrangement joins TRBV18 to TRBJ1-5; maybe TRBD1 (5 bases). The ends were cut back, 3 bases at V and 6 bases at J, with 18 bases in the middle. This CDR3 has 16 amino acids. Germline V gives CDR1 KGHSH, CDR2 LQKENI. Here the CDR3 reads CASSPAGQQRGQPQHF. In DNA form, the CDR3 reads TGTGCCAGCTCACCCGCAGGCCAACAAAGGGGTCAGCCCCAGCATTTT.

About this clone itself: The junction shows a germline mismatch at one end, possibly a read error. The genes are TRBV4-1 and TRBJ2-3; maybe TRBD2 (7 bases). This CDR3 has 15 amino acids. CDR1 MGHRA and CDR2 YSYEKL come from the germline V gene. CDR3 nucleotides: TGCGCCAGCACCCAATGGGGGGGCGGCACAGATACGCAGTATTTT. Translating it yields CASTQWGGGTDTQYF.

This sequence joins TRBV6-5 and TRBJ2-3; 11 bases are a match to TRBD2. The junction had 5 bases not matched to a gene; V was cut back by 6 bases and J by 6 bases. This CDR3 region has 14 residues. Germline V lookup: CDR1 MNHEY, CDR2 SVGAGI. CDR3 nucleotides: TGTGCCAGCAGACTAGCGGGAGTACTTGATACGCAGTATTTT. Protein: CASRLAGVLDTQYF.

This chain uses TRBV11-2 with TRBJ1-3; TRBD1 matches 7 bases. With 3 bases clipped from V and 0 bases from J, the junction kept 2 bases outside the gene matches. The CDR3 is 15 residues long. Germline lookup yields CDR1 SGHAT and CDR2 FQNNGV. The DNA for the CDR3 is TGTGCCAGCAGCTTCAACAGGGGCTCTGGAAACACCATATATTTT. Translation gives CASSFNRGSGNTIYF. Full variable domain (missing parts from reference TRBV11-2 and TRBJ1-3): EAGVAQSPRYKIIEKRQSVAFWCNPISGHATLYWYQQILGQGPKLLIQFQNNGVVDDSQLPKDRFSAERLKGVDSTLKIQPAKLEDSAVYLCASSFNRGSGNTIYFGEGSWLTVV.

This clone was counted a single time. The chain recombines TRBV7-9 with TRBJ2-1; 10 bases align to TRBD2. Losses at the gene ends were 1 base for V and 4 bases for J; bases not matched to a gene: 4. Germline V gene data show CDR1 as SEHNR and CDR2 as FQNEAQ (reference sequence). The CDR3 runs 16 residues. The chain's CDR3 is CASSLVAGGYYNEQFF. The CDR3 bases are TGTGCCAGCAGCTTAGTAGCGGGGGGCTATTACAATGAGCAGTTCTTC.

V gene TRBV27 combines with J gene TRBJ1-6; no definite D call. The CDR3 is 12 residues long. Germline V CDR1 and CDR2: MNHEY, SMNVEV (reference sequence). V was shortened by 3 bases and J by 7 bases, with 4 bases between the two germline ends. CDR3 nucleotide sequence: TGTGCCAGCAGTTTTATGAATTCACCCCTCCACTTT. It translates to CASSFMNSPLHF.

V gene TRBV6-6 combines with J gene TRBJ1-2; 7 bases are shared with TRBD1. Per germline, CDR1 MNHNY and CDR2 SVGAGI (reference sequence). Trimming at V came to 2 bases and at J to 5 bases, leaving 5 bases not matched to a gene. This CDR3 has 14 amino acids. The CDR3 DNA reads TGTGCCAGCAGTTACGCGGGGACAGATTATGGCTACACCTTC. It yields the protein CASSYAGTDYGYTF.

The gene calls are TRBV10-3 and TRBJ2-1; TRBD2 matches at 11 bases. V lost 10 bases to trimming and J lost 2 bases; unmatched junction nucleotides: 7. The length of the CDR3 is 15 residues. The germline V gene encodes CDR1 ENHRY and CDR2 SYGVKD. CDR3 amino acids: CATGGTSGTYNEQFF. The CDR3 DNA reads TGTGCCACCGGAGGGACTAGCGGCACCTACAATGAGCAGTTCTTC.

This chain joins TRBV28 and TRBJ1-5; unclear D gene. This CDR3 is 16 amino acids long. V lost 7 bases to trimming and J lost 0 bases, with 16 bases between them. Germline CDR1 and CDR2: MDHEN and SYDVKM. The CDR3 loop is CASKLTQTPSNQPQHF. CDR3 nucleotide sequence: TGTGCCAGCAAGCTAACGCAAACCCCTAGCAATCAGCCCCAGCATTTT.

This chain links TRBV2 with TRBJ1-3; TRBD1 matches at 10 bases. Germline V gene data show CDR1 as SNHLY and CDR2 as FYNNEI. V was clipped by 0 bases and J by 3 bases; unmatched bases: 8. This CDR3 comprises 18 residues. CDR3 amino acids: CASSEAGTGASSGNTIYF. The CDR3 coding sequence is TGTGCCAGCAGTGAAGCTGGGACAGGGGCCTCCAGTGGAAACACCATATATTTT.

The DNA of the CDR3 is TGCAGCGTTGAGGGACAGCTGAACACTGAAGCTTTCTTT. Translation gives CSVEGQLNTEAFF. The chain joins TRBV29-1 to TRBJ1-1; 7 nucleotides align to TRBD1. CDR3 length: 13 amino acids. Trimming removed 3 bases from V and 0 bases from J; junction bases left unmatched: 1. CDR1 SQVTM and CDR2 ANQGSEA come from the germline V gene.

V usage is TRBV16 and J usage is TRBJ1-2, with 9 bases that match TRBD1. The CDR3 spans 15 residues. Trimming removed 5 bases from V and 1 base from J; junction bases left unmatched: 5. CDR1 is KGHSY, CDR2 FQNENV, per germline. The CDR3 here is CASSGRTGDNYGYTF. The CDR3 coding sequence is TGTGCCAGCAGCGGACGGACAGGGGATAACTATGGCTACACCTTC.

The V gene is TRBV29-1, the J gene TRBJ1-5, with a tentative D call TRBD1 (5 bases). The germline CDR1 and CDR2 sequences are SQVTM and ANQGSEA. This CDR3 is built from 15 residues. The ends were cut back, 6 bases at V and 2 bases at J, with 17 bases in the middle. The CDR3 spells CSVAGGFLGNQPQHF. The CDR3, as DNA: TGCAGCGTGGCCGGGGGGTTCCTTGGCAATCAGCCCCAGCATTTT.

The CDR3 sequence is CASSPRPGQRDEQYF. The CDR3 region has the DNA TGTGCCAGCAGCCCCAGACCGGGACAGCGAGACGAGCAGTACTTC. The V call is TRBV7-6, the J call TRBJ2-7; the match to TRBD1 covers 7 bases. Germline CDR1 reads SGHVS; CDR2 reads FNYEAQ. V lost 5 bases to trimming and J lost 5 bases; unmatched junction nucleotides: 12. The CDR3 has 15 residues.

This chain uses TRBV5-4 with TRBJ2-5, with 9 positions matching TRBD1. CDR1 is SGHNT and CDR2 is YYREEE in the germline V gene (reference sequence). The trim removed 3 bases at V and 5 bases at J, leaving 14 bases unmatched. The CDR3 spans 17 residues. The CDR3 protein is CASSSLFFGTGQETQYF. CDR3 nucleotides: TGTGCCAGCAGCTCTCTCTTCTTCGGGACAGGGCAGGAGACCCAGTACTTC.

This clone was seen more than once but under ten times. The chain employs TRBV5-1 and TRBJ1-2; TRBD1 might be the D (5 bases). Germline loops: CDR1 SGHRS, CDR2 YFSETQ. With 0 bases removed from V and 5 bases from J, the gap between germline ends came to 8 bases. CDR3 length: 13 amino acids. CDR3: CASSLGREYGYTF. The DNA of the CDR3 is TGCGCCAGCAGCTTGGGCAGGGAATATGGCTACACCTTC.